The TCR beta chain described here comes from a study of CD8 T cells in Susac syndrome. Study-level findings and limits: The Susac syndrome CD4+ T cell repertoires displayed no clonal expansion. Acknowledgment was made by the study that its TCR sequencing and HLA analysis involved a relatively small number of individuals.

RNA was extracted with the RNeasy kit, and a quantity of about 0.5 to 1 ug was reverse transcribed using random hexamers. It was immunoSEQ multiplex PCR that amplified TCR beta CDR3 across 54 Vbeta and 13 Jbeta. Using its own MiXCR run on the immunoSEQ multiplex PCR reads, TCRdb lists one record per CDR3 protein. The table shows under 200,000 distinct CDR3 sequences, with around 95% occurring only once. Negative isolation yielded CD8+ and CD4+ T cells; FACS enriched TEMRA cells. The trim removed 8 bases at V and 0 bases at J, leaving 6 bases unmatched. Germline V gene sequence: CDR1 MNHEY, CDR2 SVGEGT. The CDR3 is made up of 14 amino acids. On this clonotype: Its specificity is unknown.

Sample: CD4+ T cells from PBMCs. This chain uses TRBV6-2 or TRBV6-3 with TRBJ1-1; 7 bases line up with TRBD1. The origin of this receptor is a human donor with Susac syndrome. CDR3 coding DNA: TGTGCCAGCGGGGAAGGGGGCGTGAACACTGAAGCTTTCTTT. Translated: CASGEGGVNTEAFF.